A selection of T cell receptor beta chains follows, all from one sample in a study of post-analysis software for immune sequencing data. TCRdb reanalysed the PCR reads using MiXCR and keeps one entry per CDR3 protein. The data hold 350,000 to 500,000 distinct CDR3 sequences, with approximately 38% observed a single time. The sample comprised blood. The receptors shown here come from a girl aged 2 to 10 with multiple sclerosis. The CDR3 runs from the conserved cysteine through the conserved F or W. D genes are given only for firm matches. Only part of the rows carry a size: once, few, many, or a class if the clone is expanded.

v_gene	abundance	j_gene	d_gene	CDR3aa	CDR3nt
TRBV4-1	once	TRBJ2-3	NA	CASSRWGYSTDTQYF	TGCGCCAGCAGCCGTTGGGGGTATAGCACAGATACGCAGTATTTT
TRBV6-2/TRBV6-3	many	TRBJ2-7	NA	CASSYSRDYEQYF	TGTGCCAGCAGTTACTCGAGGGACTACGAGCAGTACTTC
TRBV7-7	NA	TRBJ2-7	NA	CASSKGGWDEQYF	TGTGCCAGCAGTAAAGGCGGGTGGGACGAGCAGTACTTC
TRBV6-5	few	TRBJ1-4	NA	CASSYSSPGELNEKLFF	TGTGCCAGCAGTTACTCGAGTCCGGGAGAACTGAATGAAAAACTGTTTTTT
TRBV5-6	NA	TRBJ1-1	NA	CASSLDPTEAFF	TGTGCCAGCAGCTTGGACCCGACTGAAGCTTTCTTT
TRBV18	NA	TRBJ1-2	NA	CASSPGPANYGYTF	TGTGCCAGCTCACCGGGACCGGCTAACTATGGCTACACCTTC
TRBV20-1	once	TRBJ2-1	TRBD1	CSARDRDRSINEQFF	TGCAGTGCTAGAGATCGGGACAGGAGCATCAATGAGCAGTTCTTC
TRBV4-1	NA	TRBJ2-7	TRBD2	CASSQVSGGSSYEQYF	TGCGCCAGCAGCCAAGTATCCGGCGGGAGCTCCTACGAGCAGTACTTC
TRBV4-1	NA	TRBJ2-7	NA	CASSQVILGAGTYEQYF	TGCGCCAGCAGCCAAGTAATTCTAGGCGCGGGGACCTACGAGCAGTACTTC
TRBV10-3	NA	TRBJ2-3	TRBD2	CAIRGGLAAPAESTDTQYF	TGTGCCATCAGGGGCGGACTAGCGGCCCCAGCGGAGAGCACAGATACGCAGTATTTT
TRBV9	NA	TRBJ1-2	TRBD1	CASSVVPLPTGGGYTF	TGTGCCAGCAGCGTAGTCCCCTTACCGACAGGGGGTGGCTACACCTTC
TRBV6-4	few	TRBJ1-6	NA	CASSQGWNSPLHF	TGTGCCAGCAGTCAGGGGTGGAATTCACCCCTCCACTTT
TRBV28	NA	TRBJ2-1	NA	CASSSRDVEQFF	TGTGCCAGCAGTTCCAGGGACGTTGAGCAGTTCTTC
TRBV3-1	NA	TRBJ2-1	NA	CASSQPMPREQFF	TGTGCCAGCAGCCAACCTATGCCCCGTGAACAGTTCTTC
TRBV4-2	few	TRBJ2-7	NA	CASSQDFLSYEQYF	TGTGCCAGCAGCCAAGACTTCCTCTCCTACGAGCAGTACTTC